Listed below are T cell receptor beta chains from one sample, sequenced in a study of control samples from healthy donors and cancer patients. Sequenced by immunoSEQ multiplex PCR; TCRdb stores in-frame clones only, minus some. The sample has more than 150,000 clones, roughly 93% seen once. Input material: blood. These receptors were collected from a man between 50 and 59 years old in good health. Both conserved end residues are part of each CDR3. A D gene is named only where the DNA matches it firmly. The listing skips clone size in some rows; elsewhere it reads once, few, many or a size class.

>TRBJ1-2|TRBV19|-|TRBD1
TGTGCCAGTAGTACTTACAGGGGGCCATGGTATGGCTACACCTTC
CASSTYRGPWYGYTF
>TRBJ2-2|TRBV9|-|TRBD2
TGTGCCAGCAGCGTAGCTGGACTAGCGGGAGCAGGCGGGGAGCTGTTTTTT
CASSVAGLAGAGGELFF
>TRBJ1-2|TRBV6-5|once|TRBD1
TGTGCCAGCACTCCAGGGGACAGGAAATATGGCTACACCTTC
CASTPGDRKYGYTF
>TRBJ1-1|TRBV6-5|-|-
TGTGCCAGCATCCCCTACGGGGTGTATACTGAAGCTTTCTTT
CASIPYGVYTEAFF
>TRBJ2-1|TRBV28|once|TRBD2
TGTGCCAGCAGGCCCTTTTTAGCGGGAGGGGGTGAGCAGTTCTTC
CASRPFLAGGGEQFF
>TRBJ1-2|TRBV18|-|TRBD1
TGTGCCAGCTCACCATCGGGACAGATTAACTATGGCTACACCTTC
CASSPSGQINYGYTF
>TRBJ1-1|TRBV14|-|TRBD1
TGTGCCAGCAGCCAAGAAAGTGAAGGGGGCCCCGAAGCTTTCTTT
CASSQESEGGPEAFF
>TRBJ2-7|TRBV11-2|-|TRBD2
TGTGCCAGCAGCTTGGCTCTAGCGGCCTCCTACGAGCAGTACTTC
CASSLALAASYEQYF
>TRBJ2-4|TRBV28|-|TRBD2
TGTGCCAGCAGTAGGGCGGGAGGAGACAAAAACATTCAGTACTTC
CASSRAGGDKNIQYF
>TRBJ2-2|TRBV5-1|-|TRBD2
TGCGCCAGCACCCGACTAGCGGGAGAGAACACCGGGGAGCTGTTTTTT
CASTRLAGENTGELFF
>TRBJ2-1|TRBV29-1|-|-
TGCAGCGCCCTAGCGCCACCGGGCCACAATGAGCAGTTCTTC
CSALAPPGHNEQFF
>TRBJ2-1|TRBV5-1|-|-
TGCGCCAGCAGCTTGAGGCAAAACAATGAGCAGTTCTTC
CASSLRQNNEQFF
>TRBJ2-3|TRBV28|-|TRBD2
TGTGCCAGCAGTTTGGGCCTCACTAGCGGGAGGGTGCATGGAGATACGCAGTATTTT
CASSLGLTSGRVHGDTQYF
>TRBJ1-1|TRBV5-1|-|TRBD1
TGCGCCAGCAGCCAAAATCCGGGACAGGGGATGAGTGAAGCTTTCTTT
CASSQNPGQGMSEAFF
>TRBJ1-4|TRBV18|-|-
TGTGCCAGCTCACCACGGAGGGATGAAAAACTGTTTTTT
CASSPRRDEKLFF
>TRBJ1-2|TRBV30|once|-
TGTGCCTGGAGTGTTTTGGGCCAAGGACGTGGCTACACCTTC
CAWSVLGQGRGYTF
>TRBJ2-3|TRBV5-4|-|-
TGTGCCAGCAGCTTGGCCACTATATTCACAGATACGCAGTATTTT
CASSLATIFTDTQYF
>TRBJ2-1|TRBV20-1|-|-
TGCAGTGCTAGGGGTAGTGGCGTGCAGTTCTTC
CSARGSGVQFF
>TRBJ2-7|TRBV27|once|-
TGTGCCAGCAGTTTGGCCGGACAGACAGGACCCTACGAGCAGTACTTC
CASSLAGQTGPYEQYF
>TRBJ2-1|TRBV2|once|-
TGTGCCAGCCGACTAGATCCCTCCTACAATGAGCAGTTCTTC
CASRLDPSYNEQFF
>TRBJ1-1|TRBV6-1|-|-
TGTGCCAGCAGTGAACAGTGGACGCTAAATGAAGCTTTCTTT
CASSEQWTLNEAFF
>TRBJ2-3|TRBV5-5|-|TRBD2
TGTGCCAGCAGCTTGGGAACTAGCGGGAGCACAGATACGCAGTATTTT
CASSLGTSGSTDTQYF
>TRBJ2-5|TRBV6-5|-|-
TGTGCCAGCAGTAATCGACACTTCCAAGAGACCCAGTACTTC
CASSNRHFQETQYF